These 20 T cell receptor beta chains were sequenced from one sample in a study of blood T cell repertoires in COVID-19. Assay used: immunoSEQ multiplex PCR; TCRdb lists only in-frame clones, some missing. The table has more than 80,000 clones, more than 75% seen once; the top ten hold around 5%. Sequenced: peripheral blood. The receptor source for this set is a man aged 35-49 years with acute or convalescent COVID-19.

V usage is TRBV5-5 and J usage is TRBJ2-7, with a possible D match to TRBD1 (7 bases). V was cut by 4 bases and J by 11 bases, with 16 bases left in between. CDR1 is SGHKS and CDR2 is YYEKEE in the germline V gene (reference sequence). The CDR3 consists of 12 residues. CDR3 sequence reads: CASSLGSRGEYF. Here the CDR3 DNA reads TGTGCCAGCAGCCTCGGTTCCAGGGGGGAGTACTTC.

The chain combines TRBV6-5 with TRBJ1-2; 11 positions agree with TRBD1. This CDR3 spans 14 amino acids. V trimming: 6 bases; J trimming: 4 bases; junction bases outside the gene matches: 4. Germline V gives CDR1 MNHEY, CDR2 SVGAGI. This CDR3 reads CASSGQGAGYGYTF. The DNA for the CDR3 is TGTGCCAGCAGCGGACAGGGGGCAGGCTATGGCTACACCTTC.

This rearrangement joins TRBV6-1 to TRBJ2-7, with unresolved D. The germline CDR1 and CDR2 sequences are MNHNS and SASEGT. The CDR3 is 15 amino acids. Between the trimmed V and J ends, which lost 1 base and 9 bases, there was a span of 19 bases. The CDR3 loop reads CASSEESGWALGQYF. In nucleotides, the CDR3 is TGTGCCAGCAGTGAAGAATCAGGATGGGCCCTCGGGCAGTACTTC.

The rearrangement joins TRBV27 to TRBJ2-2; 9 positions match TRBD2. V shed 5 bases, J shed 1 base, and the junction held 5 bases outside the gene matches. CDR3 length: 16 residues. Germline values: CDR1 MNHEY, CDR2 SMNVEV (reference sequence). The CDR3 nucleotides are TGTGCCAGCAGTCCGCAAGCGGGGGGGAACACCGGGGAGCTGTTTTTT. Translated: CASSPQAGGNTGELFF.

The CDR3 region is CASYRTGELGTEAFF. CDR3 nucleotide sequence: TGTGCCAGTTACCGGACAGGAGAGCTTGGGACTGAAGCTTTCTTT. The rearrangement links TRBV19 to TRBJ1-1, with TRBD1 identical over 7 bases. Germline V gene sequence: CDR1 LNHDA, CDR2 SQIVND (reference sequence). After removal of 8 bases from V and 5 bases from J, the junction contained 14 bases not matched to a gene. CDR3 length equals 15 residues.

This clone was recorded once. This chain joins TRBV4-1 and TRBJ1-1; 7 bases are a match to TRBD1. The CDR3 has 15 residues. From germline, CDR1 is MGHRA and CDR2 YSYEKL. The V gene end was trimmed by 3 bases and the J gene end by 3 bases; junction bases not matched to a gene: 7. DNA of the CDR3: TGCGCCAGCAGCCAGTACAGGGGAGAGGACACTGAAGCTTTCTTT. Protein product: CASSQYRGEDTEAFF.

This clone has more than one count but fewer than ten. CDR3 sequence reads: CASRRVTSSGGARGKLFF. As DNA, the CDR3 is TGTGCCAGCAGACGAGTAACGAGCAGCGGGGGAGCACGTGGAAAACTGTTTTTT. The V and J genes are TRBV27 and TRBJ1-4; the D gene is possibly TRBD1 (5 bases). Trimming took 6 bases from V and 10 from J, leaving 30 bases between them. The CDR3 spans 18 residues. The germline V gene has CDR1 MNHEY and CDR2 SMNVEV (reference sequence).

The chain is built from TRBV10-1 and TRBJ1-2, with D perhaps TRBD1 (6 bases). CDR3 size: 14 residues. Trimming cost V 0 bases and J 2 bases, with 7 bases left between them. Per the germline V gene, CDR1 is WNHNN and CDR2 is SYGVQD (reference sequence). Here the CDR3 DNA reads TGCGCCAGCAGTGAGTCCGGGACAAACTATGGCTACACCTTC. It translates to CASSESGTNYGYTF.

The rearrangement joins TRBV18 to TRBJ2-4, with 9 bases identical to TRBD2. Germline-derived CDR1 and CDR2 are KGHSH and LQKENI. Losses at the gene ends were 5 bases for V and 6 bases for J; bases not matched to a gene: 8. CDR3 length equals 15 residues. The CDR3 is CASSVSGAGGNIQYF. The CDR3 DNA reads as TGTGCCAGCTCAGTTAGCGGAGCGGGGGGAAACATTCAGTACTTC.

With regard to this clone: At one of its ends the junction is not consistent with the germline gene, which may arise from a read error. The chain links TRBV4-3 to TRBJ1-6, with TRBD1 as a possible D gene (5 bases). The CDR3 has 14 residues. Germline lookup yields CDR1 LGHNA and CDR2 YSLEER. DNA for the CDR3: TGCGCGAGCAGCCAAGAAGGGGTTCGTTCACCCCTCCACTTT. It translates to CASSQEGVRSPLHF.

The chain employs TRBV7-9 and TRBJ2-1; TRBD2 aligns across 10 bases. The junction had 2 bases not matched to a gene; V was cut back by 0 bases and J by 9 bases. The CDR3 sequence is 14 residues long. Germline V gives CDR1 SEHNR, CDR2 FQNEAQ (reference sequence). The CDR3 DNA sequence: TGTGCCAGCAGCTTAGCCCTAGCGGGGGTTGAGCAGTTCTTC. Protein sequence: CASSLALAGVEQFF.

The CDR3 loop reads CASTKLAGGLNEQFF. CDR3 sequence (DNA): TGTGCCAGCACCAAACTAGCGGGAGGACTCAATGAGCAGTTCTTC. The V gene is TRBV28, the J gene TRBJ2-1; 12 nucleotides match TRBD2. J gave up 6 bases and V 7 bases, and 7 bases lay outside the gene matches. The CDR3 consists of 15 residues. The germline V gene has CDR1 MDHEN and CDR2 SYDVKM.

This clone was recorded a few times. This sequence joins TRBV4-2 and TRBJ2-7, with 7 positions matching TRBD2. The trim removed 4 bases at V and 4 bases at J, leaving 4 bases unmatched. The CDR3 is 13 amino acids. Looked up from germline, CDR1 is LGHNA and CDR2 is YNFKEQ. CDR3 in DNA: TGTGCCAGCAGCCGACTCGGGGGGTACGAGCAGTACTTC. This codes for CASSRLGGYEQYF.

This clone has just a few counts. The chain is built from TRBV30 and TRBJ1-4, with 7 positions matching TRBD1. CDR3 length equals 13 residues. Germline trimming cut 2 bases from V and 7 bases from J; bases unmatched to any gene: 4. CDR1 is GTSNPN and CDR2 is SVGIG in the germline V gene (reference sequence). The CDR3 is CAWSWAGGEKLFF. CDR3 DNA sequence: TGTGCCTGGAGTTGGGCAGGGGGTGAAAAACTGTTTTTT.

This clone was seen more than once but under ten times. The V and J genes are TRBV2 and TRBJ2-7; 8 bases fit TRBD1. The trim removed 7 bases at V and 1 base at J, leaving 3 bases unmatched. The CDR3 runs 13 residues. CDR1 and CDR2 from the germline V gene are SNHLY and FYNNEI. CDR3 in DNA: TGTGCCAGCAAAAGACAGGGGTCCTACGAGCAGTACTTC. Translation: CASKRQGSYEQYF.

This clone was seen a few times. The chain links TRBV7-2 to TRBJ1-2; D not certain. With 3 bases removed from V and 3 bases from J, the gap between germline ends came to 8 bases. Germline V lookup: CDR1 SGHTA, CDR2 FQGNSA. The CDR3 contains 13 residues. The CDR3 is CASSFSGYYGYTF. The CDR3 bases are TGTGCCAGCAGCTTCTCGGGGTACTATGGCTACACCTTC.

The chain links TRBV7-8 to TRBJ1-5; possibly TRBD1 for D (5 bases). CDR1 and CDR2 from the germline V gene are SGHVS and FQNEAQ. The CDR3 has 14 amino acids. V lost 2 bases, J lost 6 bases, and 11 bases lay in between. The CDR3 loop is CASSLQGVGQPQHF. CDR3 bases: TGTGCCAGCAGCTTACAAGGGGTAGGTCAGCCCCAGCATTTT.

The rearrangement links TRBV19 to TRBJ1-4; no reliable D call. This CDR3 is 14 amino acids long. Germline V gives CDR1 LNHDA, CDR2 SQIVND (reference sequence). The ends were cut back, 4 bases at V and 6 bases at J, with 12 bases in the middle. This CDR3 is CASSNEGRYEKLFF. The CDR3 nucleotides read TGTGCCAGTAGTAATGAGGGTCGGTATGAAAAACTGTTTTTT.

This sequence joins TRBV29-1 and TRBJ2-7; no clear D. The CDR3 runs to 13 residues. Looked up from germline, CDR1 is SQVTM and CDR2 is ANQGSEA. V lost 1 base and J lost 3, with 10 bases in between. The CDR3 region has the DNA TGCAGCGTTGAAGGTAACGGTCTCTACGAGCAGTACTTC. Protein product: CSVEGNGLYEQYF.

This clone was seen only a few times. The genes are TRBV5-1 and TRBJ2-2; TRBD2 might be the D (7 bases). The CDR3 is 15 residues long. Trimming stripped 4 bases from V and 5 bases from J, with 15 bases between. CDR1 and CDR2 from the germline V gene are SGHRS and YFSETQ. The CDR3 coding sequence is TGCGCCAGCAGCCCGGAGGGGGGGCGTACCGGGGAGCTGTTTTTT. Its translation is CASSPEGGRTGELFF.